This T cell receptor (beta chain) was sequenced in a study of blood T cell repertoires in COVID-19. Study background: COVID-19 samples, acute and convalescent, were from the United States, Italy and Spain. T cells, B-cell-depleted T cells, or PBMCs provided the cDNA or gDNA that served as material.

Germline CDR1 reads SGHRS; CDR2 reads YFSETQ. The ends lost 0 bases at V and 3 bases at J; junction bases unmatched: 11. The CDR3 is 18 amino acids. Libraries were prepared by immunoSEQ multiplex PCR; TCRdb keeps only in-frame clonotypes and omits some of them. In the table there are tens of thousands of clones, around 86% of which are singletons. The sequencing sample was made of peripheral blood. The sequence was obtained from a man aged 70 or older with active COVID-19. The chain recombines TRBV5-1 with TRBJ1-4, with TRBD1 matching over 7 bases. This CDR3 is CASSLGTGQWGSNEKLFF. For the CDR3, the DNA is TGCGCCAGCAGCTTGGGAACGGGACAGTGGGGGTCTAATGAAAAACTGTTTTTT.